These 27 T cell receptor beta chains were all obtained from the same sample, sequenced in a study of post-analysis software for immune sequencing data. The study, taken as a whole, reports: Patients showed TRBV5-6, TRBV5-1 and TRBV20-1 among four to six TRBV segments more frequent than in controls.

Their specific antigens are unknown. Included in the TCR beta cDNA libraries were unique molecular identifiers. From the PCR reads, TCRdb called clonotypes with MiXCR, one entry per CDR3 protein. The sample consists of about 770,000 distinct CDR3 sequences, about 43% of them appearing once. The sample taken for sequencing was blood. The receptor set was obtained from a girl aged 10-17 years with multiple sclerosis.

As to this clonotype: It may be a read error: a sequence one base away is much more abundant. V is TRBV27 and J is TRBJ2-5; D might be TRBD1 or TRBD2, each matching 7 bases. The DNA end is a closer match to TRBJ2-7, so the J assignment may be wrong. The germline gives CDR1 MNHEY, CDR2 SMNVEV (reference sequence). The CDR3 totals 15 residues. This CDR3 reads CASSLWGGGRYEQYF. The CDR3 coding sequence is TGTGCCAGCAGTTTATGGGGAGGGGGCAGGTACGAGCAGTACTTC.

This clonotype was seen only a few times. The chain carries TRBV7-3 and TRBJ2-1; 10 positions match TRBD1. V trimming: 5 bases; J trimming: 3 bases; junction bases outside the gene matches: 4. This CDR3 region has 15 residues. Germline loops: CDR1 SGHTA, CDR2 FQGTGA. CDR3 DNA: TGTGCCAGCAGCAACGACAGGGGGCTCTACAATGAGCAGTTCTTC. Translation: CASSNDRGLYNEQFF.

This chain connects TRBV5-5 to TRBJ2-1; 7 bases are a match to TRBD1. With the DNA end fitting TRBJ2-7 better, the J assignment may be wrong. There are 14 residues in the CDR3. CDR1 and CDR2 (germline): SGHKS, YYEKEE (reference sequence). Written as DNA, the CDR3 is TGTGCCAGCAGCTCCGGGACAGTGCAAAACGAGCAGTACTTC. Its protein is CASSSGTVQNEQYF.

This rearrangement joins TRBV27 to TRBJ2-3; D possibly corresponds to TRBD2 (5 bases). Germline V CDR1 and CDR2: MNHEY, SMNVEV (reference sequence). V shed 4 bases and J shed 13 bases, with 15 bases lying between them. The CDR3 length is 12 residues. The CDR3 reads CASSSRTAREYF. The CDR3 region has the DNA TGTGCCAGCAGTTCACGGACTGCTCGGGAGTATTTT.

V usage is TRBV10-3 and J usage is TRBJ2-7; D may be TRBD1 (6 bases). The CDR3 is made up of 14 amino acids. Trimming removed 2 bases from V and 4 bases from J, with 12 bases in between. Germline values: CDR1 ENHRY, CDR2 SYGVKD. CDR3 sequence (DNA): TGTGCCATCAGTGAGCGTAATACAGGGTACGAGCAGTACTTC. Translated: CAISERNTGYEQYF.

Only a few counts were recorded for this clonotype. The J gene is TRBJ1-2, the V gene TRBV7-8; 9 nucleotides match TRBD1. The CDR3 length is 14 residues. The V gene's germline CDR1 is SGHVS and CDR2 FQNEAQ. After removal of 5 bases from V and 3 bases from J, the junction contained 4 bases not matched to a gene. The CDR3 here is CASSTWTGDYGYTF. The CDR3 nucleotides read TGTGCCAGCAGCACTTGGACAGGGGACTATGGCTACACCTTC.

The chain uses TRBV5-6 and TRBJ1-5; tentatively, D is TRBD1 (6 bases). V gave up 4 bases and J gave up 6 bases, with 17 bases separating them. The germline V gene encodes CDR1 SGHDT and CDR2 YYEEEE. CDR3 length equals 15 residues. In DNA form, the CDR3 reads TGTGCCAGCAGCCAGGGGTACGGTTGGACTCAGCCCCAGCATTTT. It yields the protein CASSQGYGWTQPQHF.

This rearrangement joins TRBV2 to TRBJ1-2; 9 bases agree with TRBD1. The germline V gene has CDR1 SNHLY and CDR2 FYNNEI. There are 15 residues in the CDR3. V was pared by 5 bases and J by 3 bases, with 7 bases of the junction left unmatched. Here the CDR3 reads CASSWDRARDYGYTF. In DNA form, the CDR3 reads TGTGCCAGCAGTTGGGACAGGGCCAGGGACTATGGCTACACCTTC.

This clonotype was counted a few times. This chain links TRBV29-1 with TRBJ2-1; 8 nucleotides agree with TRBD2. CDR3 length: 14 residues. Losses at the gene ends were 6 bases for V and 7 bases for J; bases not matched to a gene: 11. Germline CDR1 reads SQVTM; CDR2 reads ANQGSEA. CDR3 nucleotides: TGCAGCGTCGGGAGCGGGAGCGGCGGTAATGAGCAGTTCTTC. This codes for CSVGSGSGGNEQFF.

The chain has TRBV13 and TRBJ1-1; TRBD1 might be the D (6 bases). The CDR3 has 15 amino acids. Germline V CDR1 and CDR2: PRHDT, FYEKMQ (reference sequence). V lost 5 bases and J lost 5, with 18 bases in between. The CDR3 loop reads CASSQIQGQLTEAFF. CDR3 bases: TGTGCCAGCAGCCAAATACAGGGACAATTAACTGAAGCTTTCTTT. Variable domain in full (rest from reference TRBV13 and TRBJ1-1): AAGVIQSPRHLIKEKRETATLKCYPIPRHDTVYWYQQGPGQDPQFLISFYEKMQSDKGSIPDRFSAQQFSDYHSELNMSSLELGDSALYFCASSQIQGQLTEAFFGQGTRLTVV.

This chain uses TRBV29-1 with TRBJ2-4, with 7 bases lining up with TRBD2. The CDR3 spans 13 residues. Per germline, CDR1 SQVTM and CDR2 ANQGSEA. Unmatched junction bases numbered 1, after V lost 4 bases and J lost 1 base. CDR3 DNA: TGCAGCGTTGCCGGGAGGGCCAAAAACATTCAGTACTTC. Amino acid sequence: CSVAGRAKNIQYF.

This clonotype was seen only once. The chain links TRBV2 to TRBJ2-7, with D tentatively TRBD2 (5 bases). Between the trimmed V and J ends, which lost 1 base and 3 bases, there was a span of 10 bases. The CDR3 extends over 14 amino acids. Germline V gene data show CDR1 as SNHLY and CDR2 as FYNNEI. The CDR3 sequence is CASSEGTAVYEQYF. CDR3 DNA sequence: TGTGCCAGCAGTGAAGGGACTGCCGTCTACGAGCAGTACTTC.

In its sample, this clonotype was seen a few times. The chain carries TRBV9 and TRBJ2-1; 7 positions match TRBD1. The tail of the sequence fits TRBJ2-7 better, so the J call may be wrong. Germline-derived CDR1 and CDR2 are SGDLS and YYNGEE. This CDR3 is 16 amino acids long. In DNA form, the CDR3 reads TGTGCCAGCAGCGTAGCTCCTACAGGGGCTTACAATGAGCAGTACTTC. Translation gives CASSVAPTGAYNEQYF.

This chain connects TRBV20-1 to TRBJ2-4, with D tentatively TRBD1 or TRBD2 (5 bases each). Trimming stripped 1 base from V and 12 bases from J, with 19 bases between. Germline values: CDR1 DFQATT, CDR2 SNEGSKA (reference sequence). The CDR3 sequence is 14 residues long. CDR3: CSARGGPGSMSQYF. Written as DNA, the CDR3 is TGCAGTGCTAGAGGAGGACCAGGGAGTATGAGTCAGTACTTC.

This clonotype was seen only once. The rearrangement uses TRBV5-1 and TRBJ2-3; TRBD1 is a possible D gene (5 bases). From germline, CDR1 is SGHRS and CDR2 YFSETQ. The CDR3 has 16 residues. Trimming cost V 0 bases and J 0 bases, with 11 bases left between them. The CDR3 nucleotides are TGCGCCAGCAGCTTGGGAGGACATCGAAGCACAGATACGCAGTATTTT. This sequence encodes CASSLGGHRSTDTQYF. Drawing the rest from reference TRBV5-1 and TRBJ2-3, the complete variable domain is KAGVTQTPRYLIKTRGQQVTLSCSPISGHRSVSWYQQTPGQGLQFLFEYFSETQRNKGNFPGRFSGRQFSNSRSEMNVSTLELGDSALYLCASSLGGHRSTDTQYFGPGTRLTVL.

This clonotype was picked up a small number of times. V and J are TRBV29-1 and TRBJ1-1, with D possibly matching TRBD1 (5 bases). V lost 4 bases and J lost 4, with 10 bases in between. CDR3 length equals 12 residues. The germline V gene encodes CDR1 SQVTM and CDR2 ANQGSEA. CDR3 residues: CSVVGGPTEAFF. The CDR3 nucleotides are TGCAGCGTTGTTGGGGGACCCACTGAAGCTTTCTTT.

V is TRBV6-2 or TRBV6-3 and J is TRBJ2-5; possible D gene TRBD1, 5 bases. Germline CDR1 reads MNHEY; CDR2 reads SVGEGT. The CDR3 runs 15 residues. V lost 5 bases, J lost 5 bases, and 18 bases lay in between. CDR3 amino acids: CASSLQDPESETQYF. The CDR3 coding sequence is TGTGCCAGCAGTCTACAGGATCCCGAGAGCGAGACCCAGTACTTC.

The rearrangement joins TRBV3-1 to TRBJ2-3; 9 positions match TRBD2. Germline loops: CDR1 LGHDT, CDR2 YNNKEL (reference sequence). The CDR3 consists of 16 residues. After removal of 3 bases from V and 6 bases from J, the junction contained 10 bases not matched to a gene. The CDR3 coding sequence is TGTGCCAGCAGCCATATTAGCGGGAGTGGGATGGATACGCAGTATTTT. Translated: CASSHISGSGMDTQYF.

The chain joins TRBV6-2 or TRBV6-3 to TRBJ2-7, with D possibly being TRBD2 (6 bases). CDR1 is MNHEY, CDR2 SVGEGT, per germline. The CDR3 has 15 residues. V was cut by 6 bases and J by 1 base, with 16 bases left in between. CDR3 region: CASRTLRERSYEQYF. The CDR3 coding sequence is TGTGCCAGCAGGACCCTTCGGGAGCGGTCCTACGAGCAGTACTTC.

With regard to this clonotype: The CDR3 does not end in the conserved phenylalanine or tryptophan, so this is likely a read error. The chain carries TRBV4-3 and TRBJ1-2; TRBD1 matches at 7 bases. Per germline, CDR1 LGHNA and CDR2 YSLEER. The ends lost 0 bases at V and 5 bases at J; junction bases unmatched: 3. The CDR3 has 14 residues. For the CDR3, the DNA is TGCGCCAGCAGCCAAGAGGCAGGGGGATATGGCTACACCTGC. As protein: CASSQEAGGYGYTC.

This sequence joins TRBV6-2 or TRBV6-3 and TRBJ1-1, with TRBD1 as a possible D gene (5 bases). CDR1 MNHEY and CDR2 SVGEGT come from the germline V gene. The CDR3 is 13 amino acids. V lost 2 bases and J lost 1, with 5 bases in between. CDR3 DNA: TGTGCCAGCAGTTACAGGGGGAACACTGAAGCTTTCTTT. Amino acid sequence: CASSYRGNTEAFF.

This rearrangement joins TRBV20-1 to TRBJ2-1; D gene uncertain. V lost 5 bases and J lost 3, with 14 bases in between. Germline CDR1 DFQATT, CDR2 SNEGSKA (reference sequence). The CDR3 runs 14 residues. The DNA for the CDR3 is TGCAGTGCTCCCCGAGGAGAGAGCTACAATGAGCAGTTCTTC. Protein product: CSAPRGESYNEQFF.

This clonotype has only a few counts. This sequence joins TRBV15 and TRBJ2-5; possibly TRBD1 for D (6 bases). CDR3 size: 14 residues. Per germline, CDR1 LNHNV and CDR2 YYDKDF (reference sequence). V dropped 4 bases and J dropped 4 bases, with 13 bases sitting between them. DNA for the CDR3: TGTGCCACCAGCACCAACAGGGTCGGAGAGACCCAGTACTTC. This gives the protein CATSTNRVGETQYF.

This chain connects TRBV15 to TRBJ1-1; TRBD1 agrees at 8 bases. The CDR3 loop spans 18 amino acids. The V segment lost 2 bases and the J segment 0 bases; nucleotides outside the gene matches: 11. Germline V gene data show CDR1 as LNHNV and CDR2 as YYDKDF (reference sequence). The CDR3 here is CATSRQDRGRGVNTEAFF. In nucleotides, the CDR3 is TGTGCCACCAGCAGACAAGACAGGGGCCGAGGGGTGAACACTGAAGCTTTCTTT.

This clonotype has a count of ten or more. As DNA, the CDR3 is TGTGCCAGCAGCAGGGGGCTTCGGGAGACCCAGTACTTC. This codes for CASSRGLRETQYF. This rearrangement joins TRBV7-2 to TRBJ2-5; 7 bases are shared with TRBD1. V trimming: 5 bases; J trimming: 5 bases; junction bases outside the gene matches: 5. CDR3 length equals 13 residues. Germline assignment: CDR1 SGHTA and CDR2 FQGNSA.

The chain joins TRBV20-1 to TRBJ2-3; possible D gene TRBD2, 5 bases. V dropped 5 bases and J dropped 5 bases, with 29 bases sitting between them. Germline lookup yields CDR1 DFQATT and CDR2 SNEGSKA (reference sequence). The CDR3 has 18 residues. CDR3 region: CSAGPPPGPKREGDTQYF. CDR3 DNA sequence: TGCAGTGCTGGACCCCCTCCCGGGCCTAAGAGGGAAGGAGATACGCAGTATTTT.

This clonotype showed up just a few times. This rearrangement joins TRBV12-3 or TRBV12-4 to TRBJ2-7, with D maybe TRBD1 (6 bases). The CDR3 runs 14 residues. The V and J ends lost 5 bases and 3 bases respectively, with 14 bases between them. The CDR3 sequence: CASSPTGIFYEQYF. Here the CDR3 DNA reads TGTGCCAGCAGTCCTACAGGGATCTTCTACGAGCAGTACTTC.